The clone carrying this TCR beta chain was recorded many times. Its target is unknown. There were TCR beta CDR3 regions amplified from RNA transcripts. First-round RT-PCR with HTBI primers amplified the TCR CDR3 region. One entry per CDR3 protein, called by TCRdb with MiXCR from the multiplex PCR reads. The sample contains about 600,000 distinct CDR3 sequences, approximately 16% of which appear only once. The data were obtained in a study of T cells in Graves' hyperthyroidism and ophthalmopathy. Whole-study context: Initial diagnosis, before any treatment, was when peripheral blood was collected.

V lost 2 bases to trimming and J lost 2 bases, with 0 bases between them. This CDR3 contains 10 residues. The germline V gene encodes CDR1 DFQATT and CDR2 SNEGSKA (reference sequence). Individuals with ophthalmopathy presented a Clinical Activity Score of at least 3, a NOSPECS grade of at least 4 and a duration under 3 months. Not enrolled were patients with uncontrolled infection, other autoimmune disease, pregnancy or lactation. Regarding the study as a whole: By a 13 V-J model, ophthalmopathy was set apart from stable hyperthyroidism.

The rearrangement uses TRBV20-1 and TRBJ2-5; D is unresolved. The TCR comes from a woman between 35 and 50 years old with Graves' ophthalmopathy. Sequencing was done on a sample of blood. In DNA form, the CDR3 reads TGCAGTGCTAGACAAGAGACCCAGTACTTC. Amino acid sequence: CSARQETQYF.